This T cell receptor beta chain was sequenced during a study of cytomegalovirus exposure and HLA in healthy donors. Study outcomes and limitations: Common viral pathogens seemed, in a later analysis, to connect with several of the most significant clusters. Rarity characterized most TCR sequences, yet some public TCRs appeared in many donors. Highly shared variants forming one cluster were likely a sequencing artifact.

V lost 5 bases and J lost 3, with 8 bases in between. CDR3 length equals 11 residues. CDR1 is DFQATT and CDR2 is SNEGSKA in the germline V gene (reference sequence). Primers: 60 Vbeta forward and 13 Jbeta reverse. Data came from immunoSEQ multiplex PCR; TCRdb stores just in-frame clones and leaves some out. This listing includes roughly 46,000 clones. Every donor was a healthy person donating bone marrow. A note on this clone: The antigen is undetermined.

This TCR was recovered from a woman aged 40 to 49 in good health and CMV-seronegative. Sequencing was done on a sample of PBMCs. V usage is TRBV20-1 and J usage is TRBJ2-7, with TRBD1 as a possible D gene (5 bases). The CDR3 loop reads CSAGDSYEQYF. As DNA, the CDR3 is TGCAGTGCTGGCGACAGCTACGAGCAGTACTTC.